This T cell receptor (beta chain) was recorded in a study of type 1 and type 2 diabetes patients. Amplification started from genomic DNA. The TCR beta CDR3 region was amplified using 30 forward and 13 reverse primers. TCRdb re-derived calls from the multiplex PCR reads in MiXCR, one entry per CDR3 protein. This sample has approximately 260,000 distinct CDR3 sequences, with around 50% found just once. Many counts were recorded for this clonotype. The CDR3 has 15 amino acids. CDR1 is LNHNV and CDR2 is YYDKDF in the germline V gene (reference sequence). The J segment lost 2 bases and the V segment lost 5 bases, leaving 7 bases of the junction unmatched.

The chain carries TRBV15 and TRBJ2-3, with 7 bases lining up with TRBD1. The receptor was isolated from a man aged 18 to 30 with type 2 diabetes. The sequenced sample consisted of peripheral blood mononuclear cells (PBMCs). CDR3 sequence: CATSPRTGTTDTQYF. The CDR3, as DNA: TGTGCCACCAGCCCTCGGACAGGAACCACAGATACGCAGTATTTT.